This passage covers 6 T cell receptor beta chains from one sample sequenced in a study of siplizumab effects on memory and regulatory T cells. Clones were read by immunoSEQ multiplex PCR, and TCRdb kept only the in-frame ones, dropping some. The data hold 15,000 to 25,000 clones, with 44% observed a single time. These receptors lack a known antigen. Cells from the mixed lymphocyte reaction underwent coculture for 6 days at 37 degrees C. Sequences were obtained from CFSE-low (dividing) CD4+ T cells sorted from an allogeneic mixed lymphocyte reaction. These TCRs come from a human donor in good health; the cells came from an allogeneic mixed lymphocyte reaction. Some clones in this sample may be carry-over from other donors' samples.

This clone has just one count. The chain links TRBV5-4 to TRBJ1-6, with a tentative D call TRBD1 (5 bases). The CDR3 is made up of 14 amino acids. Germline CDR1 and CDR2: SGHNT and YYREEE (reference sequence). Trimming removed 0 bases from V and 10 bases from J, with 11 bases in between. CDR3: CASSLEYEGSPLHF. The CDR3 DNA sequence: TGTGCCAGCAGCTTGGAATATGAGGGGTCACCCCTCCACTTT.

This clone was observed a few times. V is TRBV29-1 and J is TRBJ1-2, with unresolved D. This CDR3 is 12 amino acids long. Trimming removed 0 bases at V and 14 bases at J, with 16 bases between. Germline CDR1 SQVTM, CDR2 ANQGSEA. The CDR3 bases are TGCAGCGTTGAAGAAGTTAGGCGAGACTCTACCTTC. Translation gives CSVEEVRRDSTF.

The rearrangement uses TRBV11-2 and TRBJ1-2; 7 bases map to TRBD1. Germline assignment: CDR1 SGHAT and CDR2 FQNNGV. The CDR3 extends over 14 amino acids. V shed 5 bases and J 5 bases; nucleotides not matched to a gene: 8. The CDR3 DNA reads as TGTGCCAGCAGCAACCTACAGGGGCCTTATGGCTACACCTTC. This gives the protein CASSNLQGPYGYTF.

The V and J genes are TRBV9 and TRBJ2-3, with D unclear. Germline CDR1 reads SGDLS; CDR2 reads YYNGEE. This CDR3 has 12 residues. V was shortened by 4 bases and J by 2 bases, with 5 bases between the two germline ends. CDR3 bases: TGTGCCAGCAGCCCCGCCACAGATACGCAGTATTTT. It specifies CASSPATDTQYF.

This clone was found many times. V and J are TRBV30 and TRBJ1-2, with D uncertain. V lost 0 bases and J 6 bases, leaving 17 bases between the germline ends. There are 15 residues in the CDR3. Germline CDR1 is GTSNPN and CDR2 is SVGIG (reference sequence). The DNA for the CDR3 is TGTGCCTGGAGTGTTCTTAGATCGACGTTGAATGGCTACACCTTC. Translating gives CAWSVLRSTLNGYTF.

This rearrangement joins TRBV19 to TRBJ1-4; 9 bases are shared with TRBD1. The CDR3 consists of 15 residues. V trimming: 10 bases; J trimming: 8 bases; junction bases outside the gene matches: 14. In germline, CDR1 is LNHDA, CDR2 SQIVND (reference sequence). This CDR3 reads CATSGQGLSLEKLFF. The CDR3 DNA reads as TGTGCCACTTCGGGACAGGGACTCTCGTTGGAAAAACTGTTTTTT.